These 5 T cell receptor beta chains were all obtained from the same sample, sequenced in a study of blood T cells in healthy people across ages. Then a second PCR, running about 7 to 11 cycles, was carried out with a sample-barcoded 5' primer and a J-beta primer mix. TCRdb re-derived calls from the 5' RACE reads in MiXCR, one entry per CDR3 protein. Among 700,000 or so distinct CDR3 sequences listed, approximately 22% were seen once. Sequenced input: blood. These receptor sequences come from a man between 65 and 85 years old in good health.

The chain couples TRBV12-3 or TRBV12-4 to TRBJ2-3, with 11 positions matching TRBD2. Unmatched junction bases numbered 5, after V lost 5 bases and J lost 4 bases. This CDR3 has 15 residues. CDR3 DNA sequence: TGTGCCAGCAGTACAACTAGCGGGGGTGCAGATACGCAGTATTTT. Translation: CASSTTSGGADTQYF.

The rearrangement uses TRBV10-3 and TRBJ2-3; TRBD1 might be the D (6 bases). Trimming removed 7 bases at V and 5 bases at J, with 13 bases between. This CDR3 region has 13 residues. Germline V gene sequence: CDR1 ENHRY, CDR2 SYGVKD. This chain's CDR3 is CAITQGSKDTQYF. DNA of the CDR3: TGTGCCATCACCCAGGGGTCTAAAGATACGCAGTATTTT.

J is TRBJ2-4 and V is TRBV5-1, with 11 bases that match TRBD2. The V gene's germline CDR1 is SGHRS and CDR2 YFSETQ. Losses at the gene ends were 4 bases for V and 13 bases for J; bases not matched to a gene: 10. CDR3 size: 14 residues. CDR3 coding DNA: TGCGCCAGCAGCGCCATGACTAGCGGGGCTACACAGTACTTC. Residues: CASSAMTSGATQYF.

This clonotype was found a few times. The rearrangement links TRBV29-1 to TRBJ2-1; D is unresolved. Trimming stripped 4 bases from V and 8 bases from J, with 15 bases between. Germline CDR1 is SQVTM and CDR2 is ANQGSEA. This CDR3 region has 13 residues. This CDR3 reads CSVVTGHRDEQFF. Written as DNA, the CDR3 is TGCAGCGTTGTTACTGGGCACCGCGATGAGCAGTTCTTC.

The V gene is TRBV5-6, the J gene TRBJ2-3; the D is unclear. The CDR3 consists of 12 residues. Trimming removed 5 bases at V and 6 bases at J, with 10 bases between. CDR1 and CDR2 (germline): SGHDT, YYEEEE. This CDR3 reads CASRTLRDTQYF. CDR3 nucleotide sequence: TGTGCCAGCAGGACCTTGAGGGATACGCAGTATTTT.